The 8 T cell receptor beta chains below all came from one sample that was sequenced in a study of blood T cell repertoires in COVID-19 (dated by TCRdb to about 2020). Receptors were amplified or captured by the immunoSEQ multiplex PCR assay. TCRdb limited this immuneACCESS table to in-frame rearrangements with V and J called. A share of clones is missing; checked studies link under half to unresolved V genes, and the rest is unexplained. The sample table holds about 81,000 clones, of which 80% to 90% were seen once. The ten largest clones represent 4.8% of the sample. The sample taken for sequencing was peripheral blood. Receptors originate from a woman over 75 with acute or convalescent COVID-19.

The CDR3 loop is CASSATDSYNSPLHF. The DNA for the CDR3 is TGTGCCAGCAGCGCAACAGACAGTTATAATTCACCCCTCCACTTT. This chain links TRBV9 with TRBJ1-6, with a possible D match to TRBD1 (5 bases). The CDR3 sequence is 15 residues long. The ends were cut back, 3 bases at V and 4 bases at J, with 11 bases in the middle. Germline CDR1 and CDR2: SGDLS and YYNGEE.

The chain carries TRBV12-5 and TRBJ2-3; 8 bases are shared with TRBD2. This CDR3 has 15 amino acids. Germline V lookup: CDR1 LGHNT, CDR2 FRNRAP. The V segment lost 5 bases and the J segment 3 bases; nucleotides outside the gene matches: 7. The CDR3 sequence: CASGPGGRSTDTQYF. In DNA, the CDR3 is TGTGCTAGTGGTCCGGGGGGGCGTTCGACAGATACGCAGTATTTT.

The chain carries TRBV30 and TRBJ2-5; TRBD2 matches at 7 bases. Unmatched junction bases numbered 11, after V lost 3 bases and J lost 7 bases. In germline, CDR1 is GTSNPN, CDR2 SVGIG (reference sequence). CDR3 length equals 14 residues. The CDR3 spells CAWSGGGDVGTQYF. CDR3 coding DNA: TGTGCCTGGAGCGGGGGAGGGGACGTCGGGACCCAGTACTTC.

The chain is built from TRBV10-3 and TRBJ1-1; D may be TRBD1 (6 bases). CDR1 is ENHRY and CDR2 is SYGVKD in the germline V gene. V was cut by 0 bases and J by 6 bases, with 11 bases left in between. The CDR3 is 14 amino acids. The CDR3 reads CAISESGGGAEAFF. The CDR3 DNA reads as TGTGCCATCAGTGAGTCGGGAGGGGGTGCTGAAGCTTTCTTT.

The chain couples TRBV11-3 to TRBJ2-3; TRBD1 aligns across 10 bases. V was pared by 5 bases and J by 4 bases, with 3 bases of the junction left unmatched. The germline V gene encodes CDR1 SGHNT and CDR2 YENEEA. The CDR3 has 14 amino acids. CDR3 residues: CASSTGQGADTQYF. CDR3 sequence (DNA): TGTGCCAGCAGCACAGGACAGGGGGCAGATACGCAGTATTTT.

This chain links TRBV18 with TRBJ1-5, with D perhaps TRBD1 (5 bases). The germline V and J ends were trimmed by 2 bases and 5 bases, with 10 bases remaining between them. The CDR3 is 14 residues long. CDR1 KGHSH and CDR2 LQKENI come from the germline V gene. The CDR3 protein is CASSPSGDHQPQHF. DNA of the CDR3: TGTGCCAGCTCACCATCGGGGGATCATCAGCCCCAGCATTTT.

This clone was detected once. CDR3 DNA sequence: TGTGCCAGCAGTTTACAGGGGGCACAAATTAATGAGCAGTTCTTC. It is translated as CASSLQGAQINEQFF. The V gene is TRBV27, the J gene TRBJ2-1; TRBD1 agrees at 8 bases. Germline CDR1 is MNHEY and CDR2 is SMNVEV (reference sequence). The CDR3 has 15 amino acids. With 2 bases clipped from V and 7 bases from J, the junction kept 7 bases outside the gene matches.

This chain connects TRBV19 to TRBJ1-5; D is perhaps TRBD1 (6 bases). V was clipped by 0 bases and J by 2 bases, with 8 bases between them. CDR1 and CDR2 (germline): LNHDA, SQIVND (reference sequence). The CDR3 consists of 15 residues. The CDR3 protein is CASSIDTGRNQPQHF. In nucleotides, the CDR3 is TGTGCCAGTAGTATAGATACAGGGCGCAATCAGCCCCAGCATTTT.